These T cell receptor beta chains were read from a single sample in a study of blood T cell repertoires in COVID-19. Using immunoSEQ multiplex PCR, the repertoire was profiled, and TCRdb retains in-frame clones only, with some absent. The sample lists almost 250,000 clones; about 89% were seen once. The sequencing sample was made of peripheral blood. The receptor set was obtained from a woman in her fifties or sixties who had recovered from COVID-19. CDR3s include the opening cysteine and the closing phenylalanine or tryptophan. Each record gives: D gene, V gene, clone size, J gene, CDR3 DNA, CDR3 protein. D genes are given only for firm matches. Part of the rows lack a size; the others show once, few, many or a class for expanded clones.

NA	TRBV20-1	NA	TRBJ1-2	TGCAGTGCTAGTCCCGGGAGTCGCTATGGCTACACCTTC	CSASPGSRYGYTF
NA	TRBV19	NA	TRBJ2-5	TGTGCCAGTAGTATAGAAACGACAGGTCAAGAGACCCAGTACTTC	CASSIETTGQETQYF
NA	TRBV29-1	NA	TRBJ1-5	TGCAGCGTTGCGGGTCGTAGCAATCAGCCCCAGCATTTT	CSVAGRSNQPQHF
NA	TRBV19	NA	TRBJ2-2	TGTGCCAGTAGTATACGGGTGGCCGGGGAGCTGTTTTTT	CASSIRVAGELFF
TRBD2	TRBV7-3	NA	TRBJ2-3	TGTGCCAGCAGTCCAGGACTAGCGGGGGCGGATACGCAGTATTTT	CASSPGLAGADTQYF
TRBD1	TRBV4-1	NA	TRBJ2-7	TGCGCCAGCAGCCAAGATGACAGGGGTTACGAGCAGTACTTC	CASSQDDRGYEQYF
TRBD2	TRBV4-1	NA	TRBJ2-7	TGCGCCAGCAGCCAAGTCGGGGGGGGCCTCTACGAGCAGTACTTC	CASSQVGGGLYEQYF
NA	TRBV2	NA	TRBJ1-3	TGTGCCAGCATCCAGGGGTATGGAAACACCATATATTTT	CASIQGYGNTIYF
NA	TRBV5-4	NA	TRBJ2-2	TGTGCCAGCAGCCCGAAGATAGGGGCGAGCGGGGAGCTGTTTTTT	CASSPKIGASGELFF
TRBD1	TRBV18	once	TRBJ1-2	TGTGCCAGCGCCCTTCAGGGGGCGGACTATGGCTACACCTTC	CASALQGADYGYTF
NA	TRBV7-9	few	TRBJ2-3	TGTGCCAGCAGCTATTCCGAGGGAGATACGCAGTATTTT	CASSYSEGDTQYF
TRBD2	TRBV9	NA	TRBJ2-3	TGTGCCAGCAGCTCCCGGGGGGGGGTAAGCACAGATACGCAGTATTTT	CASSSRGGVSTDTQYF
NA	TRBV7-2	NA	TRBJ2-7	TGTGCCAGCAACCTTCCGGAGGGTGTCTCCCACGAGCAGTACTTC	CASNLPEGVSHEQYF
TRBD1	TRBV27	few	TRBJ1-2	TGTGCCAGCACCGCCGGGACAGGGGACTATGGCTACACCTTC	CASTAGTGDYGYTF
TRBD1	TRBV28	NA	TRBJ2-7	TGTGCCAGCAGTGTGGGACAGTCCACCTCCTACGAGCAGTACTTC	CASSVGQSTSYEQYF
NA	TRBV7-9	NA	TRBJ2-7	TGTGCCAGCAGCACACCACCTTCCAGAGCGGACTACGAGCAGTACTTC	CASSTPPSRADYEQYF
TRBD2	TRBV7-2	NA	TRBJ2-1	TGTGCCAGCAGCTTGAGCGGGGGGTTCTACAATGAGCAGTTCTTC	CASSLSGGFYNEQFF
NA	TRBV18	NA	TRBJ1-1	TGTGCCAGCTCACCATTAGGGGGGGCGAACACTGAAGCTTTCTTT	CASSPLGGANTEAFF
TRBD1	TRBV12-3/TRBV12-4	many	TRBJ1-1	TGTGCCAGCAAAGACAGGGTGAACACTGAAGCTTTCTTT	CASKDRVNTEAFF
NA	TRBV5-1	NA	TRBJ2-5	TGCGCCAGCAGCTTCTGGGGGGACCTCCGAGAGACCCAGTACTTC	CASSFWGDLRETQYF
TRBD1	TRBV6-6	NA	TRBJ1-6	TGTGCCAGCAATGGGGACAGGGGCTATTCACCCCTCCACTTT	CASNGDRGYSPLHF
TRBD2	TRBV7-3	NA	TRBJ2-7	TGTGCCAGCAGCTTCGGGGGGGCGGCCGGAGAGCAGTACTTC	CASSFGGAAGEQYF
NA	TRBV3-1/TRBV3-2	few	TRBJ2-7	TGTGCCAGCAGCCAAGGCAACAGGGCCACCTACGAGCAGTACTTC	CASSQGNRATYEQYF
TRBD1	TRBV19	NA	TRBJ2-2	TGTGCCAGTAGTGCGCAACAGGGGGCGCGTTCCCGGGAGCTGTTTTTT	CASSAQQGARSRELFF
NA	TRBV4-3	NA	TRBJ2-1	TGCGCCAGCAGCCAAGATGGCCAGTACAATGAGCAGTTCTTC	CASSQDGQYNEQFF
NA	TRBV10-3	NA	TRBJ1-2	TGTGCCATCAGTGGGGGCAGGGAGGATCCTGGCTACACCTTC	CAISGGREDPGYTF
NA	TRBV9	once	TRBJ2-5	TGTGCCAGCGCCCCCCGGTCTCAAGAGACCCAGTACTTC	CASAPRSQETQYF
NA	TRBV27	NA	TRBJ1-2	TGTGCCAGCAGAGTTGCAGGGTCTAACTATGGCTACACCTTC	CASRVAGSNYGYTF
NA	TRBV2	NA	TRBJ2-7	TGTGCCAGCAGACAGGGAATTCCCGGCTACGAGCAGTACTTC	CASRQGIPGYEQYF
TRBD1	TRBV5-1	NA	TRBJ1-5	TGCGCCAGCAGCTTGGATCCAGGGGGACAGCCCCAGCATTTT	CASSLDPGGQPQHF
NA	TRBV9	NA	TRBJ1-2	TGTGCCAGCAGCGTAGTTCCGGGGGCTAACTATGGCTACACCTTC	CASSVVPGANYGYTF
NA	TRBV18	NA	TRBJ1-1	TGTGCCAGCTCACCATCCGACAGAGAAGCTTTCTTT	CASSPSDREAFF
NA	TRBV28	NA	TRBJ1-3	TGTGCCAGCAGCTTTACAGGGCTGATCTCTGGAAACACCATATATTTT	CASSFTGLISGNTIYF
TRBD1	TRBV2	NA	TRBJ1-5	TGTGCCAGCAGTGCACAGACAGGGAATCAGCCCCAGCATTTT	CASSAQTGNQPQHF
NA	TRBV28	NA	TRBJ1-2	TGTGCCAGCAGCGTCGGGGGTCAGTCGGATGGCTACACCTTC	CASSVGGQSDGYTF
NA	TRBV4-1	NA	TRBJ2-1	TGCGCCAGCAGCCCAGGACTTAACTCCTACAATGAGCAGTTCTTC	CASSPGLNSYNEQFF
NA	TRBV5-1	NA	TRBJ1-1	TGCGCCAGCAGCCTATACGGGGACACTGAAGCTTTCTTT	CASSLYGDTEAFF